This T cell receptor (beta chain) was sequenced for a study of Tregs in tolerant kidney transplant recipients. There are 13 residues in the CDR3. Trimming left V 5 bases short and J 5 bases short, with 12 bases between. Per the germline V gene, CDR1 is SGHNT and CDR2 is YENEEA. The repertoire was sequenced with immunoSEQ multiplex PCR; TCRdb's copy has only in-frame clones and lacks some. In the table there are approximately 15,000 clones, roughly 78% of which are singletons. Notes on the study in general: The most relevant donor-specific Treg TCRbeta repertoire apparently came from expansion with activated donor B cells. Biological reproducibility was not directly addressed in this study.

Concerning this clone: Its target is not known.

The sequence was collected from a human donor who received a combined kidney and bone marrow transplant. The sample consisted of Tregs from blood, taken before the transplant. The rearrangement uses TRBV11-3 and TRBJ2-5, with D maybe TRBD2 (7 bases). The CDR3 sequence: CASSAGRGETQYF. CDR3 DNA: TGTGCCAGCAGCGCTGGGAGGGGGGAGACCCAGTACTTC.